These 8 T cell receptor beta chains were all obtained from the same sample, sequenced in a study of blood T cell dynamics during melanoma immunotherapy. Time point defined: week 3, after first cycle of checkpoint inhibitor. Method: immunoSEQ multiplex PCR; TCRdb's copy keeps in-frame clones and lacks some. The sample records roughly 16,000 clones, about 94% being singletons. Specimen: effector memory CD8+ T cells from blood, collected from a patient treated with checkpoint blockade. These receptors were taken from a human donor with melanoma.

V and J are TRBV15 and TRBJ2-7; 7 bases are shared with TRBD1. Germline-derived CDR1 and CDR2 are LNHNV and YYDKDF (reference sequence). J was trimmed by 13 bases and V by 0 bases; bases with no gene match: 9. The CDR3 has 13 amino acids. The CDR3 loop reads CATSRDRSGGTYF. CDR3 DNA sequence: TGTGCCACCAGCAGAGATAGGTCAGGGGGAACCTACTTC.

This chain uses TRBV29-1 with TRBJ2-2; D call uncertain. There are 14 residues in the CDR3. The V gene's germline CDR1 is SQVTM and CDR2 ANQGSEA. V was clipped by 4 bases and J by 8 bases, with 17 bases between them. This CDR3 reads CSVVLGWSTGELFF. The CDR3 DNA reads as TGCAGCGTTGTGTTAGGCTGGAGCACGGGGGAGCTGTTTTTT.

The chain carries TRBV7-9 and TRBJ1-1; TRBD1 aligns across 8 bases. Germline CDR1 is SEHNR and CDR2 is FQNEAQ (reference sequence). J was trimmed by 3 bases and V by 2 bases; bases with no gene match: 5. The CDR3 is 15 residues long. CDR3 DNA sequence: TGTGCCAGCAGCTTAACAGGGGGAGGAGACACTGAAGCTTTCTTT. The encoded protein is CASSLTGGGDTEAFF.

This clone occurred a few times. V is TRBV7-9 and J is TRBJ1-5; the D is unclear. V gave up 4 bases and J gave up 7 bases, with 17 bases separating them. CDR1 SEHNR and CDR2 FQNEAQ come from the germline V gene (reference sequence). The CDR3 is 15 residues long. For the CDR3, the DNA is TGTGCCAGCAGCTCCGAGGGCCTTAATTGGCAGCCCCAGCATTTT. Translated, it gives CASSSEGLNWQPQHF.

The chain links TRBV29-1 to TRBJ1-2; TRBD1 is a possible D gene (5 bases). The ends were cut back, 6 bases at V and 4 bases at J, with 12 bases in the middle. The CDR3 loop spans 12 amino acids. Germline V gene sequence: CDR1 SQVTM, CDR2 ANQGSEA. The CDR3 protein is CSVIQGGYGYTF. DNA of the CDR3: TGCAGCGTGATTCAGGGTGGCTATGGCTACACCTTC.

This clone was counted once. The V gene is TRBV28, the J gene TRBJ2-7; D is unresolved. The CDR3 is 14 amino acids. Trimming took 7 bases from V and 0 from J, leaving 13 bases between them. The germline gives CDR1 MDHEN, CDR2 SYDVKM. The CDR3 DNA reads TGTGCCAGCAAGTACCGATCTGACTCCTACGAGCAGTACTTC. Translated: CASKYRSDSYEQYF.

This chain uses TRBV28 with TRBJ1-1, with D possibly being TRBD1 (5 bases). V dropped 4 bases and J dropped 11 bases, with 26 bases sitting between them. The CDR3 contains 16 residues. Germline V gene lookup returns CDR1 MDHEN and CDR2 SYDVKM. CDR3 loop: CASSSPLQWQGPQAFF. CDR3 nucleotides: TGTGCCAGCAGTTCACCCCTCCAGTGGCAGGGACCTCAGGCTTTCTTT.

The rearrangement joins TRBV6-5 to TRBJ1-3, with D unclear. The V end was cut by 6 bases, the J end by 5 bases, with 14 bases between. Germline V gives CDR1 MNHEY, CDR2 SVGAGI. CDR3 length: 14 amino acids. DNA for the CDR3: TGTGCCAGCAGGGACCGAGGGAATCGAAACACCATATATTTT. It encodes CASRDRGNRNTIYF.